This TCR beta chain is drawn from a study of Ad26.COV2.S vaccination and SARS-CoV-2 variants (dated by TCRdb to the early 2020s). Notes on the research overall: Vaccine-arm donors were drawn from COV1001, a multicentre, randomized, double-blind, placebo-controlled phase I-IIa trial of Ad26.COV2.S in healthy adults. Ad26.COV2.S was administered intramuscularly at 5 x 10^10 or 1 x 10^11 viral particles, either as a single shot or as two shots given 56 days apart. A total of around 32 samples were included in the TCR-sequenced set, comprising approximately 20 Ad26.COV2.S vaccine recipients, 5 placebo recipients and 8 SARS-CoV-2 convalescent individuals. TCRbeta repertoire sequencing was used to assess the specificity and breadth of SARS-CoV-2-reactive T cell receptors after Ad26.COV2.S vaccination. Investigators did not know the trial group allocation while performing experiments and assessing outcomes. Participants in the trial were split at random into five groups of five each, receiving low-dose or high-dose Ad26.COV2.S once or twice, or else placebo on both occasions.

TCRbeta CDR3 regions were sequenced with the immunoSEQ Assay. After extraction, genomic DNA underwent amplification by bias-controlled multiplex PCR, followed by high-throughput sequencing. In the original analysis: To quantify the absolute abundance of every unique TCRbeta CDR3 region, sequences were collapsed and filtered. T cell fraction was estimated by normalizing TCRbeta template counts to usable DNA, with usable DNA measured through amplification of reference genes found in all nucleated cells. Repertoire TCRs were annotated as SARS-CoV-2-specific when V gene, CDR3 amino acid sequence and J gene were exactly matched to a known reactive TCR set. The reference SARS-CoV-2 TCR set was obtained from MIRA and was filtered for enrichment in COVID-19-positive ImmuneCODE repertoires, whereby public or cross-reactive TCRs were removed. Based on the MIRA antigens, annotated TCRs were further analysed at the level of specific ORF or position within ORF. Depth was the summed frequency of annotated unique rearrangements, while breadth was defined as annotated unique rearrangements over total unique productive rearrangements. Two-sided Wilcoxon rank-sum tests were used to compare TCR breadth between groups. Drawn from immuneACCESS, this table holds only the in-frame rearrangements with V and J called that TCRdb kept. Clones are partly lost; checked studies trace under half to an unresolved V gene and leave the rest unexplained. The V and J calls and clone size come from that table; D and trimming were worked out from the DNA. The sample contains some 640,000 clones, around 89% of them found a single time. Together, the top ten hold 1.5% of the sample.

Concerning this clone: Its antigen specificity is not known. No much larger clone is present one base from it, and per-base qualities are unavailable.

Here is what the overall study found, with its caveats: The study was not powered for comparison of responses between vaccine doses or regimens. According to the authors, total T cell responses may have been underestimated by the TCR breadth and depth analyses. Substantial breadth of spike-specific CD8+ and CD4+ T cell responses was reported after vaccination. Spike-specific TCR breadth was higher in Ad26.COV2.S recipients than in placebo recipients (P = 0.0014). Vaccine and placebo recipients had comparable non-spike TCR breadth, which fits with the vaccine containing only spike.

The germline V gene (reference sequence) provides CDR1 SGHAT and CDR2 FQDESV. Unmatched junction bases come to 8, with V trimmed by 5 bases and J by 5 bases. The CDR3 runs 15 amino acids, cysteine and phenylalanine included. The CDR3 DNA has 45 bases and is translated from base 1. The treatment or condition label for this specimen denotes: around 19 received Ad26.COV2.S at low or high dose, single or two shots; roughly five received placebo; per-sample allocation not given. Repertoires of vaccine and placebo recipients were sequenced from samples collected on day 63 after the first injection. Cohort 1b enrolled some 25 adults aged 18-55 years at a single site in Boston, USA, between 29 July and 7 August 2020. Ad26.COV2.S was a replication-incompetent adenovirus type 26 vector expressing a prefusion-stabilized SARS-CoV-2 spike protein from the original Wuhan strain.

The receptor comes from a person aged 18-60 years who received the Ad26.COV2.S COVID-19 vaccine or a placebo. The V and J genes are TRBV11-1 and TRBJ2-5, and TRBD1 aligns with 10 junction nucleotides. Sequences were derived from peripheral blood, sampled in a trial of Ad26.COV2.S vaccine versus placebo. CDR3 region: CASSEDRGSQETQYF. The DNA reads TGTGCCAGCAGCGAGGACAGGGGGTCTCAGGAGACCCAGTACTTC.